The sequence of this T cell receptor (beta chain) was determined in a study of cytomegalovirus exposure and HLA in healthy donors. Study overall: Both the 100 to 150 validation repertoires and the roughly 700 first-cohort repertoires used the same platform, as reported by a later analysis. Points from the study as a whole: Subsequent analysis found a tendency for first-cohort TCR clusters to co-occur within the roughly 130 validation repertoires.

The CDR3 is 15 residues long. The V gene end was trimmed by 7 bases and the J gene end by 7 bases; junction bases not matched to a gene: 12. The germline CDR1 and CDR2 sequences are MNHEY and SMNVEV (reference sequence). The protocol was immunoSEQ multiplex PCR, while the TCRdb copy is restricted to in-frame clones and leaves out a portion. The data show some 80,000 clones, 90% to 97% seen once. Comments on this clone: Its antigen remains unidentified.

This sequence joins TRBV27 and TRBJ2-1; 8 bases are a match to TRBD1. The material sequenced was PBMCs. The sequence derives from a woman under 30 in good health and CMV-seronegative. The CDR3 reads CASKRPGGANNEQFF. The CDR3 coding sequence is TGTGCCAGCAAGCGACCAGGGGGCGCGAATAATGAGCAGTTCTTC.